What follows are 32 T cell receptor beta chains derived from one specimen sequenced in a study of T cells in Graves' hyperthyroidism and ophthalmopathy. Using RNA transcripts as the source, TCR beta CDR3 regions were amplified. The study used the HTBI primer set for a first-round RT-PCR of the TCR CDR3. Via MiXCR, TCRdb re-called the multiplex PCR reads, giving one row per CDR3 protein. The profile shows a few hundred thousand distinct CDR3 sequences, about a sixth of them singletons. The sequencing sample was made of blood. Receptors were obtained from a woman in her thirties or forties with Graves' ophthalmopathy.

This clonotype was counted at least ten times. The chain employs TRBV5-5 and TRBJ1-2; 7 bases line up with TRBD1. The CDR3 contains 12 residues. The germline V gene has CDR1 SGHKS and CDR2 YYEKEE (reference sequence). The V gene end was trimmed by 3 bases and the J gene end by 8 bases; junction bases not matched to a gene: 4. The CDR3 is CASSWTGVGYTF. DNA for the CDR3: TGTGCCAGCAGCTGGACAGGCGTCGGCTACACCTTC.

This clonotype was counted ten times or more. The V gene is TRBV28, the J gene TRBJ2-6; D might be TRBD1 (7 bases). The CDR3 sequence is 15 residues long. Trimming removed 8 bases from V and 2 bases from J, with 13 bases in between. Germline V gives CDR1 MDHEN, CDR2 SYDVKM. CDR3 amino acids: CASRPGGTGANVLTF. The DNA of the CDR3 is TGTGCCAGCCGACCAGGGGGGACTGGGGCCAACGTCCTGACTTTC.

This clonotype has at least ten counts. V is TRBV29-1 and J is TRBJ2-5, with 9 bases fitting TRBD2. Germline CDR1 is SQVTM and CDR2 is ANQGSEA. The CDR3 contains 15 residues. V lost 4 bases to trimming and J lost 4 bases; unmatched junction nucleotides: 10. The CDR3 nucleotides read TGCAGCGTTGTAGTTAGCGGGAGTTTTCCAGAGACCCAGTACTTC. It yields the protein CSVVVSGSFPETQYF.

CDR3 residues: CASIWGEELFF. The CDR3 bases are TGTGCCAGCATTTGGGGGGAGGAACTGTTTTTT. The chain uses TRBV2 and TRBJ1-4; a possible D gene is TRBD1 (5 bases). This CDR3 is built from 11 residues. Germline-derived CDR1 and CDR2 are SNHLY and FYNNEI. V was clipped by 7 bases and J by 12 bases, with 12 bases between them.

This clonotype has a single count. V and J are TRBV10-1 and TRBJ2-2; 12 bases are a match to TRBD1. The V gene end was trimmed by 4 bases and the J gene end by 5 bases; junction bases not matched to a gene: 8. Germline V gene data show CDR1 as WNHNN and CDR2 as SYGVQD (reference sequence). This CDR3 is 17 amino acids long. CDR3 bases: TGCGCCAGCAGTGGAGGGACAGGGGGCCATTGGACCGGGGAGCTGTTTTTT. Translated, it gives CASSGGTGGHWTGELFF.

This clonotype showed up just a few times. A read error is possible here, since a much larger clone lies one base away. The rearrangement links TRBV7-9 to TRBJ2-5; 8 bases align to TRBD2. This CDR3 has 15 amino acids. The germline V gene has CDR1 SEHNR and CDR2 FQNEAQ (reference sequence). Written as DNA, the CDR3 is TGTGCCAGCAGCTTAGAGGGCGGGGGGCAAGAGACCCCGTACTTC. Translated, it gives CASSLEGGGQETPYF. Filled out from reference TRBV7-9 and TRBJ2-5, the complete variable domain reads DTGVSQNPRHKITKRGQNVTFRCDPISEHNRLYWYRQTLGQGPEFLTYFQNEAQLEKSRLLSDRFSAERPKGSFSTLEIQRTEQGDSAMYLCASSLEGGGQETPYFGPGTRLLVL.

This clonotype was counted at least ten times. The V gene is TRBV12-3 or TRBV12-4, the J gene TRBJ1-6; D might be TRBD1 (6 bases). Trimming took 0 bases from V and 11 from J, leaving 14 bases between them. The CDR3 covers 15 residues. CDR3 DNA: TGTGCCAGCAGTTTAGCGCTGGGGGCGCATGCACCCCTCCACTTT. Protein sequence: CASSLALGAHAPLHF.

The table lists this clonotype with a few counts. The chain joins TRBV5-1 to TRBJ2-5; D gene unclear. V was cut by 0 bases and J by 0 bases, with 9 bases left in between. Germline CDR1 and CDR2: SGHRS and YFSETQ. The CDR3 is 15 residues long. CDR3 DNA sequence: TGCGCCAGCAGCTTGGATGGGCGGAACCAAGAGACCCAGTACTTC. This codes for CASSLDGRNQETQYF.

On this clonotype itself: Being one base from a much bigger clone, this may be a read error. V gene TRBV5-1 combines with J gene TRBJ2-2, with 7 nucleotides matching TRBD1. The CDR3 length is 16 residues. In germline, CDR1 is SGHRS, CDR2 YFSETQ. Trimming at V came to 2 bases and at J to 3 bases, leaving 7 bases not matched to a gene. The CDR3 region has the DNA TGCGCCAGCAGCTTACAGGGGACCACGTACACCGGGGAGCTGTTTTTT. Its protein product is CASSLQGTTYTGELFF.

This clonotype was seen only a few times. Being one base from a much bigger clone, this may be a read error. V usage is TRBV27 and J usage is TRBJ1-1, with 8 bases fitting TRBD1. There are 16 residues in the CDR3. Losses at the gene ends were 10 bases for V and 5 bases for J; bases not matched to a gene: 18. The germline V gene encodes CDR1 MNHEY and CDR2 SMNVEV (reference sequence). The CDR3: CAIRLLQGARITEAFF. The DNA for the CDR3 is TGTGCCATCAGGCTCCTCCAGGGGGCTCGGATTACTGAAGCTTTCTTT.

V and J are TRBV28 and TRBJ2-4; 10 nucleotides line up with TRBD1. This CDR3 region has 16 residues. J lost 9 bases, V lost 6 bases, and 14 bases had no gene match. Germline CDR1 MDHEN, CDR2 SYDVKM. DNA for the CDR3: TGTGCCAGCAGAGACGACCGTGGGACAGGGGCAGGCATTCAGTACTTC. As protein: CASRDDRGTGAGIQYF.

This clonotype was counted only a few times. Since a much larger clone is just one base distant, this may be a read error. This chain connects TRBV7-2 to TRBJ2-2; possibly TRBD2 for D (5 bases). The CDR3 contains 16 residues. Germline CDR1 and CDR2: SGHTA and FQGNSA. V shed 2 bases and J shed 6 bases, with 16 bases lying between them. The chain's CDR3 is CASSLSPSWSAGELFF. Here the CDR3 DNA reads TGTGCCAGCAGCTTATCGCCTAGCTGGAGCGCCGGGGAGCTGTTTTTT.

The chain is built from TRBV11-2 and TRBJ2-1, with 7 positions matching TRBD2. V lost 0 bases, J lost 9 bases, and 5 bases stayed unmatched. Germline CDR1 reads SGHAT; CDR2 reads FQNNGV. CDR3 length: 14 amino acids. In nucleotides, the CDR3 is TGTGCCAGCAGCTTAGACGTTTGGGGGGGTGAGCAGTTCTTC. Its translation: CASSLDVWGGEQFF. Full variable domain (outside the CDR3, taken from reference TRBV11-2 and TRBJ2-1): EAGVAQSPRYKIIEKRQSVAFWCNPISGHATLYWYQQILGQGPKLLIQFQNNGVVDDSQLPKDRFSAERLKGVDSTLKIQPAKLEDSAVYLCASSLDVWGGEQFFGPGTRLTVL.

The chain carries TRBV20-1 and TRBJ2-5, with 7 nucleotides matching TRBD1. Germline V gene lookup returns CDR1 DFQATT and CDR2 SNEGSKA (reference sequence). Losses at the gene ends were 0 bases for V and 5 bases for J; bases not matched to a gene: 12. The CDR3 totals 16 residues. CDR3 region: CSARDLDFQGEETQYF. DNA for the CDR3: TGCAGTGCTAGAGACCTTGACTTCCAGGGGGAGGAGACCCAGTACTTC.

For this clonotype: The junction does not match germline at one end; this may be a read error. This chain connects TRBV2 to TRBJ2-5; no reliable D call. The germline gives CDR1 SNHLY, CDR2 FYNNEI. This CDR3 comprises 11 residues. The CDR3 bases are TGTGCCAGGACACCCCAAGAGACCCAGTGCTTC. It is translated as CARTPQETQCF.

This clonotype was observed many times. The chain recombines TRBV20-1 with TRBJ2-7; TRBD2 aligns across 7 bases. CDR3 length equals 18 residues. Germline CDR1 DFQATT, CDR2 SNEGSKA (reference sequence). After removal of 1 base from V and 2 bases from J, the junction contained 17 bases not matched to a gene. CDR3 DNA: TGCAGTGCTAGAGGACCGGGACTAAGTCGGGCGGGGACCTACGAGCAGTACTTC. Translated, it gives CSARGPGLSRAGTYEQYF.

This clonotype was detected ten times or more. A read error may produce the germline difference seen at one junction end. The gene calls are TRBV6-5 and TRBJ2-5; D is perhaps TRBD1 or TRBD2 (5 bases each). Germline V CDR1 and CDR2: MNHEY, SVGAGI. The CDR3 consists of 13 residues. The CDR3 sequence: CASSDSVRGTQYF. For the CDR3, the DNA is TGTGCCAGCAGTGACTCGGTGAGGGGGACCCAGTACTTC.

At least ten counts were recorded for this clonotype. V is TRBV10-3 and J is TRBJ1-1; TRBD1 matches at 7 bases. Trimming took 4 bases from V and 5 from J; bases not matched to a gene: 7. There are 14 residues in the CDR3. Germline lookup yields CDR1 ENHRY and CDR2 SYGVKD. CDR3 nucleotides: TGTGCCATCAGTGCGACAGGGTCGGGAACTGAAGCTTTCTTT. Its protein is CAISATGSGTEAFF.

This clonotype was recorded many times. The J gene is TRBJ2-2, the V gene TRBV6-1; 10 nucleotides agree with TRBD1. CDR1 and CDR2 (germline): MNHNS, SASEGT. V trimming: 8 bases; J trimming: 5 bases; junction bases outside the gene matches: 11. The CDR3 totals 16 residues. The DNA of the CDR3 is TGTGCCAGCTCCTCCCGAGGGACAGGGGAGACCGGGGAGCTGTTTTTT. Its translation: CASSSRGTGETGELFF.

This clonotype came up many times. CDR3 sequence reads: CASSSTSGRTDTQYF. The CDR3 DNA reads TGTGCCAGCAGCTCGACTAGCGGGAGGACAGATACGCAGTATTTT. The chain has TRBV7-2 and TRBJ2-3, with 13 bases identical to TRBD2. CDR1 is SGHTA, CDR2 FQGNSA, per germline. The J segment lost 3 bases and the V segment lost 4 bases, leaving 1 base of the junction unmatched. This CDR3 contains 15 residues.

This clonotype was recorded many times. The genes are TRBV12-3 or TRBV12-4 and TRBJ2-4; no definite D call. V lost 6 bases and J lost 1, with 10 bases in between. The CDR3 is made up of 14 amino acids. The CDR3 sequence: CASSPSLAKNIQYF. In DNA form, the CDR3 reads TGTGCCAGCAGCCCTTCCTTGGCCAAAAACATTCAGTACTTC.

The rearrangement joins TRBV7-8 to TRBJ2-7; tentative D call: TRBD1 (5 bases). Germline-derived CDR1 and CDR2 are SGHVS and FQNEAQ. The CDR3 contains 16 residues. V was shortened by 2 bases and J by 0 bases, with 14 bases between the two germline ends. Here the CDR3 DNA reads TGTGCCAGCAGCTTAAGGTCCCAGGGTCCCTCCTACGAGCAGTACTTC. This sequence encodes CASSLRSQGPSYEQYF. Using reference TRBV7-8 and TRBJ2-7 for the parts outside the CDR3, the full variable domain is GAGVSQSPRYKVAKRGQDVALRCDPISGHVSLFWYQQALGQGPEFLTYFQNEAQLDKSGLPSDRFFAERPEGSVSTLKIQRTQQEDSAVYLCASSLRSQGPSYEQYFGPGTRLTVT.

This clonotype has ten or more counts. The chain combines TRBV10-2 with TRBJ2-7; D call uncertain. Deletions cut 5 bases from V and 4 bases from J, with 6 bases between. Germline V gene data show CDR1 as WSHSY and CDR2 as SAAADI. CDR3 length: 11 residues. CDR3 in amino acids: CASSNQYEQYF. CDR3 nucleotide sequence: TGCGCCAGCAGTAACCAATACGAGCAGTACTTC.

This clonotype showed up many times. The chain couples TRBV30 to TRBJ2-4; 9 nucleotides align to TRBD1. The germline V gene has CDR1 GTSNPN and CDR2 SVGIG (reference sequence). The CDR3 consists of 13 residues. Unmatched junction bases numbered 5, after V lost 3 bases and J lost 8 bases. CDR3 region: CAWRGTGRDIQYF. The CDR3 DNA sequence: TGTGCCTGGAGGGGGACAGGGAGGGACATTCAGTACTTC.

This clonotype has more than one count but fewer than ten. A much larger clone differs by one base, so this may be a read error. The rearrangement links TRBV7-2 to TRBJ1-1; D ambiguous. The CDR3 is 13 residues long. Trimming cost V 1 base and J 10 bases, with 13 bases left between them. In germline, CDR1 is SGHTA, CDR2 FQGNSA. CDR3 residues: CASSLGGRIGAFF. CDR3 bases: TGTGCCAGCAGCTTAGGAGGGAGGATTGGAGCTTTCTTT.

This clonotype was picked up many times. The genes are TRBV6-2 or TRBV6-3 and TRBJ2-2; 10 positions match TRBD2. The junction had 9 bases not matched to a gene; V was cut back by 2 bases and J by 6 bases. The CDR3 loop spans 17 amino acids. Looked up from germline, CDR1 is MNHEY and CDR2 is SVGEGT. This CDR3 is CASSYSISGRSAGELFF. For the CDR3, the DNA is TGTGCCAGCAGTTACAGTATTAGCGGGAGGAGCGCCGGGGAGCTGTTTTTT.

This clonotype showed up many times. The chain has TRBV6-1 and TRBJ1-5; the D gene is possibly TRBD1 (6 bases). V was trimmed by 5 bases and J by 7 bases, leaving 12 bases between them. CDR3 length: 13 amino acids. Germline V lookup: CDR1 MNHNS, CDR2 SASEGT. The CDR3 DNA reads as TGTGCCAGCAGTACAGGGTCTTGGCAGCCCCAGCATTTT. Protein sequence: CASSTGSWQPQHF.

The CDR3 spells CAIAQGQETQYF. Here the CDR3 DNA reads TGTGCCATCGCGCAGGGTCAAGAGACCCAGTACTTC. The chain carries TRBV10-3 and TRBJ2-5, with D perhaps matching TRBD1 (5 bases). The CDR3 covers 12 residues. Germline CDR1 reads ENHRY; CDR2 reads SYGVKD. Trimming took off 8 bases at V and 2 bases at J, with 9 bases between the two ends.

Ten or more counts support this clonotype. V usage is TRBV12-3 or TRBV12-4 and J usage is TRBJ2-7; the match to TRBD1 covers 9 bases. The CDR3 consists of 14 residues. The J segment lost 4 bases and the V segment lost 6 bases, leaving 7 bases of the junction unmatched. The CDR3 loop is CASRPGTGWYEQYF. CDR3 in DNA: TGTGCCAGCAGGCCCGGGACAGGGTGGTACGAGCAGTACTTC.

This clonotype was observed many times. This rearrangement joins TRBV20-1 to TRBJ2-5; perhaps TRBD1 as D (6 bases). Trimming took 7 bases from V and 0 from J, leaving 12 bases between them. The CDR3 loop spans 13 amino acids. Germline V gives CDR1 DFQATT, CDR2 SNEGSKA (reference sequence). CDR3 sequence reads: CSGKRGNQETQYF. Here the CDR3 DNA reads TGCAGTGGCAAAAGGGGGAACCAAGAGACCCAGTACTTC.

This clonotype came up many times. This rearrangement joins TRBV25-1 to TRBJ1-1; maybe TRBD1 (6 bases). Trimming stripped 8 bases from V and 0 bases from J, with 19 bases between. This CDR3 is 16 amino acids long. Looked up from germline, CDR1 is MGHDK and CDR2 is SYGVNS. CDR3 sequence (DNA): TGTGCCAGCCGACTAGGGGGGTTAGGGTTGAACACTGAAGCTTTCTTT. Translating it yields CASRLGGLGLNTEAFF. Using reference TRBV25-1 and TRBJ1-1 for the parts outside the CDR3, the full variable domain is EADIYQTPRYLVIGTGKKITLECSQTMGHDKMYWYQQDPGMELHLIHYSYGVNSTEKGDLSSESTVSRIRTEHFPLTLESARPSHTSQYLCASRLGGLGLNTEAFFGQGTRLTVV.

This clonotype was picked up many times. The chain couples TRBV12-3 or TRBV12-4 to TRBJ1-2; tentative D call: TRBD1 (5 bases). V lost 0 bases and J 4 bases, leaving 9 bases between the germline ends. CDR3 size: 14 residues. CDR3 sequence reads: CASSLAGVAYGYTF. CDR3 in DNA: TGTGCCAGCAGTTTAGCGGGGGTCGCCTATGGCTACACCTTC.